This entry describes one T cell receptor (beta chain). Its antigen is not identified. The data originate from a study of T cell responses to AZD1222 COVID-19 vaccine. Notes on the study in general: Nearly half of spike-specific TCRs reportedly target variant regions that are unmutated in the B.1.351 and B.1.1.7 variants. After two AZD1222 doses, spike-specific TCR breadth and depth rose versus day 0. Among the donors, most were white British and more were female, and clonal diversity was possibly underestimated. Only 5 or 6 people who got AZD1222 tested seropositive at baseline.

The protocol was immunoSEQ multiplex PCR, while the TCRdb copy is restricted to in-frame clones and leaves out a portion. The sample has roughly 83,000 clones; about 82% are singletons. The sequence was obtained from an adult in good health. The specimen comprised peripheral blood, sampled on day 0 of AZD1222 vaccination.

The CDR3 DNA sequence: TGTGCCAGCAGCTCATACAGTGCAACTAATGAAAAACTGTTTTTT. Translating gives CASSSYSATNEKLFF. The rearrangement links TRBV11-2 to TRBJ1-4, with D unresolved. The CDR3 covers 15 residues. Germline loops: CDR1 SGHAT, CDR2 FQNNGV. The ends were cut back, 4 bases at V and 0 bases at J, with 9 bases in the middle.